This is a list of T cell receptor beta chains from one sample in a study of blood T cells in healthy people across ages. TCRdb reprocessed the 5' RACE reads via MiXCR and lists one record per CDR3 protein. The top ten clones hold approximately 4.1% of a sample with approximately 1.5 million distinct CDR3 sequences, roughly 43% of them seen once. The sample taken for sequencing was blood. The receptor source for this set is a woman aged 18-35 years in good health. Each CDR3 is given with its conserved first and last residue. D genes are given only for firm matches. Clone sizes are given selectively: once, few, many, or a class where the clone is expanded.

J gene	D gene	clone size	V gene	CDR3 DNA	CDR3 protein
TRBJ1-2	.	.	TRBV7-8	TGTGCCAGCAGCCAATTTGGAGGGCCAGGACTTACAAGCTATGGCTACACCTTC	CASSQFGGPGLTSYGYTF
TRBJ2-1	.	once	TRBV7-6	TGTGCCAGCACACCCATGAGCGACACAAGCAATGAGCAGTTCTTC	CASTPMSDTSNEQFF
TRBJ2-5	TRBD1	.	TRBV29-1	TGCAGCGCGGGACAGGGACCTTACGGGCAGTACTTC	CSAGQGPYGQYF
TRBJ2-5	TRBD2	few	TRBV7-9	TGTGCCAGCAGCTCAACGGACTGGGGGACTAGCGCCGGCCAAGAGACCCAGTACTTC	CASSSTDWGTSAGQETQYF
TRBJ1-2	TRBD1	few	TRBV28	TGTGCCAGCAGTTTCCGACAGGGTGAATTGGGGTACTATGGCTACACCTTC	CASSFRQGELGYYGYTF
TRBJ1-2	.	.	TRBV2	TGTGCCTTCGTCGGTAACTATGGCTACACCTTC	CAFVGNYGYTF
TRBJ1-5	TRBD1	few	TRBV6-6	TGTGCCAGCAGTGGCCCGGACAGGACCAATCAGCCCCAGCATTTT	CASSGPDRTNQPQHF
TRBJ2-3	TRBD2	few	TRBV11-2	TGTGCCAGCAGCTTAGTAGCGGGAGCAGCAGATACGCAGTATTTT	CASSLVAGAADTQYF
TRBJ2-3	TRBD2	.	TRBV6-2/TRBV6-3	TGTGCCAGCAGTTACGGGCTAGCGGATTTAACTAGCACAGATACGCAGTATTTT	CASSYGLADLTSTDTQYF
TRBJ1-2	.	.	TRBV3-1	TGTGCCAGCAGCCAAGATTGGCAGTGGCGGGGCTACACCTTC	CASSQDWQWRGYTF
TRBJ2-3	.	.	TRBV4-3	TGCGCCAGCAGCCAGACCCGCTCTAGCACAGATACGCAGTATTTT	CASSQTRSSTDTQYF
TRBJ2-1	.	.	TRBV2	TGTGCCAGCAGTGAGCTAGGGGGTCCCTACAATGAGCAGTTCTTC	CASSELGGPYNEQFF
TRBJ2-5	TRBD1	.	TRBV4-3	TGCGCCAGCAGCCAGGGACAGGGGCAGACCCAGTACTTC	CASSQGQGQTQYF
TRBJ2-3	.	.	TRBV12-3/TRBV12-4	TGTGCCAGCAGTTTAGCGGGCGTAGAAGGTCGAAGGGGTACGCAGTATTTT	CASSLAGVEGRRGTQYF
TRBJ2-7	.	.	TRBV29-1	TGCAGCTTCGCGGGGTCAGGATACGAGCAGTACTTC	CSFAGSGYEQYF
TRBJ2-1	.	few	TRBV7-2	TGTGCCAGCAGCTTGGAGGACGTAGAGCAGTTCTTC	CASSLEDVEQFF
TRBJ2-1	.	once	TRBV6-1	TGTGCCAGCAGTGCCCTAGGCGCCTCCTACAATGAGCAGTTCTTC	CASSALGASYNEQFF
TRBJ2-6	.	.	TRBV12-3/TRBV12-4	TGTGCCAGCAGAGATACCTCTGGGGCCAACGTCCCGACTTTC	CASRDTSGANVPTF
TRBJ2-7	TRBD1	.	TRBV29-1	TGCAGCGTCGAGACAGGGAACGAGCAGTACTTC	CSVETGNEQYF
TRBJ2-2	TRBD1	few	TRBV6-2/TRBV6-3	TGTGCCAGCAATCGGGACAGGGGGCCAGGGGAGCTGTTTTTT	CASNRDRGPGELFF
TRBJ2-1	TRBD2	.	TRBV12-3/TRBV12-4	TGTGCCAGCAGTACCTATGGGGCGGGGGGGCCGAATGAGCAGTTCTTC	CASSTYGAGGPNEQFF
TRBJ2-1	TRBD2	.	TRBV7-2	TGTGCCAGCAGCTTAGATATCCCGGGACCAGCGGGGGACAATGAGCAGTTCTTT	CASSLDIPGPAGDNEQFF
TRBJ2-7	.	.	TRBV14	TGTGCCAGCAGCCCAGCGGCCAACGAGCAGTACTTC	CASSPAANEQYF
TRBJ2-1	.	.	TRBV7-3	TGTGCCAGCAGCGACATCAGTCATTCCTACAATGAGCAGTTCTTC	CASSDISHSYNEQFF
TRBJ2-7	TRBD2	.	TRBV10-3	TGTGCCATCAGTGAGTATTTTAGCGGGAGTGACGAGCAGTACTTC	CAISEYFSGSDEQYF
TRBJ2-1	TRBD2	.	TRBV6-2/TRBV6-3	TGTGCCAGCCGAAGCGGGAGGGTCTTAATCACCGATGAGCAGTTCTTC	CASRSGRVLITDEQFF
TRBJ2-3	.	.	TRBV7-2	TGTGCCAGCAGCGACAGACAGACAGATACGCAGTATTTT	CASSDRQTDTQYF
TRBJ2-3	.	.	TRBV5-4	TGTGCCAGCAGCTTGACGATGGGGGGCACAGATACGCAGTATTTT	CASSLTMGGTDTQYF
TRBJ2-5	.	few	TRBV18	TGTGCCAGCACCGCAGACAGAACCGAAGAGACCCAGTACTTC	CASTADRTEETQYF
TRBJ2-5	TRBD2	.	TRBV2	TGTGCCAGCAGTCCGGGACTAGCGGGCCCCAGCCTGTACTTC	CASSPGLAGPSLYF
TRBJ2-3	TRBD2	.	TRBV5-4	TGTGCCAGCAGCTTCGGGACTAGCGGGAGGAGGAACACAGATACGCAGTATTTT	CASSFGTSGRRNTDTQYF
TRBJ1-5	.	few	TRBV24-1	TGTGCCACGACGGTTCAACCCTTTTTGGGCCAGCCCCAGCATTTT	CATTVQPFLGQPQHF
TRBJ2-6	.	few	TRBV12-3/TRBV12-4	TGTGCCAGCAGTCCCGGACCCTCTGGGGCCAACGTCCTGACTTTC	CASSPGPSGANVLTF
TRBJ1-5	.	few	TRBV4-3	TGCGCCAGCAGCCAAGATATTGGGGATCAGCCCCAGCATTTT	CASSQDIGDQPQHF
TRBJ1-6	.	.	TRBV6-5	TGTGCCAGCAGTTACTCTAAGTTCTCCTATAATTCACCCCTCCACTTT	CASSYSKFSYNSPLHF
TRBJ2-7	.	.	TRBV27	TGTGCCAGCAGCCCTTCCAGGTACTACGAGCAGTACTTC	CASSPSRYYEQYF
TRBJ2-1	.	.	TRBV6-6	TGTGCCAGCAGTTATGATCTCCCCTACAATGAGCAGTTCTTC	CASSYDLPYNEQFF
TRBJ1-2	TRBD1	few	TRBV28	TGTGCCAGCAGTTTCACAGGGGCGAATGGCTACACCTTC	CASSFTGANGYTF
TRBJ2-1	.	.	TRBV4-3	TGCGCCAGCAGCCAAGGCGGACCTGGGAATGAGCAGTTCTTC	CASSQGGPGNEQFF
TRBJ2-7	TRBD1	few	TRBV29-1	TGCAGCGTGGGACAGTTCTCCTACGAGCAGTACTTC	CSVGQFSYEQYF
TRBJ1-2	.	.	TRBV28	TGTGCCAGCAGTTTACCCCTCCCGGCCAGGAACTATGGCTACACCTTC	CASSLPLPARNYGYTF
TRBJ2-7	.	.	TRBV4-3	TGCGCCAGCAGCCGCGATACTAATTACGAGCAGTACTTC	CASSRDTNYEQYF
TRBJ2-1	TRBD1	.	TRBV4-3	TGCGCCAGCAGCCAAGATCCACACAGGGGATCCTACAATGAGCAGTTCTTC	CASSQDPHRGSYNEQFF
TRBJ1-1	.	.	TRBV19	TGTGCCAGTAGCCCCGGACCGGGACTGTTAAATGAAGCTTTCTTT	CASSPGPGLLNEAFF
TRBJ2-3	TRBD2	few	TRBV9	TGTGCCAGCAGTGTCGGCGGGAGAACAGATACGCAGTATTTT	CASSVGGRTDTQYF
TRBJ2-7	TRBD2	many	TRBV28	TGTGCCAGCAGTTTGGGACTAGCGGCCTCCTACGAGCAGTACTTC	CASSLGLAASYEQYF
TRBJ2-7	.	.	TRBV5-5	TGTGCCAGCAGCTTTAAAGGAGAGCCAACCTACGAGCAGTACTTC	CASSFKGEPTYEQYF
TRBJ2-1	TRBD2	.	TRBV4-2	TGTGCCAGCAGCCAAGGGATCTCGAGCGCGGGAGGAGAGACCCAGTTCTTC	CASSQGISSAGGETQFF
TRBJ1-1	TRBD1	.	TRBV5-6	TGTGCCAGCAGTTTAAACCGACAGGGGCAAATGAACACTGAAGTTTTCTTT	CASSLNRQGQMNTEVFF
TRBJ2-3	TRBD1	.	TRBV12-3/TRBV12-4	TGTGCCAGCAGTCAAACAGGGGGCGCTTCGCAGTATTTT	CASSQTGGASQYF
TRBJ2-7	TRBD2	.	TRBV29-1	TGCAGCGTTGAACGGTTAGCGGGAGGAACCTACGAGCAGTACTTC	CSVERLAGGTYEQYF
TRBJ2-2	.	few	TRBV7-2	TGTGCCAGCAGCCAGAGGAGGGGGACCGGGGAGCTGTTTTTT	CASSQRRGTGELFF
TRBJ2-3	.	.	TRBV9	TGTGCCAGCAGCGTAGAGGGGGGGTCCCTCACAGATACGCAGTATTTT	CASSVEGGSLTDTQYF